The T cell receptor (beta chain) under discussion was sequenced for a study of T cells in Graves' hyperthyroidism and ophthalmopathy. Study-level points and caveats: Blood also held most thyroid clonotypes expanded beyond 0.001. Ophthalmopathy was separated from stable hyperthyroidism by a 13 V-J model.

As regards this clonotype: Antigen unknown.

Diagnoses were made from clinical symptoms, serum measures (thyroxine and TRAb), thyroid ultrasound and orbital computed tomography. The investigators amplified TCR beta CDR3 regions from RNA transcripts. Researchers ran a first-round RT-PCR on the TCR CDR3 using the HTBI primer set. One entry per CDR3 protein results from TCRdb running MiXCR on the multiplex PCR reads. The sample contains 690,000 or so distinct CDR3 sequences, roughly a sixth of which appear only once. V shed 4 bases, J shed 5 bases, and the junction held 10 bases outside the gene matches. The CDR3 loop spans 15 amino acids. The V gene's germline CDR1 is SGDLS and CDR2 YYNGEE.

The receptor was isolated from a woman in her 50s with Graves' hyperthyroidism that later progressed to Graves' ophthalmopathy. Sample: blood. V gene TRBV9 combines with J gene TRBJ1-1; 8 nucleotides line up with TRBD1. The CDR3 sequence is CASSTLTGVETEAFF. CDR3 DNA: TGTGCCAGCAGCACACTGACAGGGGTCGAGACTGAAGCTTTCTTT.